One sample yielded the 12 T cell receptor beta chains listed below, sequenced in a study of blood T cell repertoires in COVID-19. Here immunoSEQ multiplex PCR was the method, and the copy in TCRdb shows in-frame clones only, minus some. The repertoire holds roughly 250,000 clones, with 88% as singletons. Sequencing was carried out using PBMCs or T cells enriched from blood (not recorded which). The receptors derive from a woman aged 40-49 years with acute COVID-19.

The chain joins TRBV11-2 to TRBJ1-1; 8 bases fit TRBD1. The V gene's germline CDR1 is SGHAT and CDR2 FQNNGV. The ends lost 5 bases at V and 5 bases at J; junction bases unmatched: 7. The CDR3 consists of 14 residues. CDR3 nucleotide sequence: TGTGCCAGCAGCCCTCTGACAGGGGAAACTGAAGCTTTCTTT. Its translation: CASSPLTGETEAFF.

Here the CDR3 reads CASTPGGAKNIQYF. As DNA, the CDR3 is TGCGCCAGCACCCCTGGCGGGGCCAAAAACATTCAGTACTTC. J is TRBJ2-4 and V is TRBV5-1; a weak D match, TRBD2 (5 bases). This CDR3 has 14 amino acids. The V gene lost 6 bases and the J gene lost 1 base, with 11 bases spanning the gap. Germline V gives CDR1 SGHRS, CDR2 YFSETQ.

V is TRBV2 and J is TRBJ1-1; 10 positions match TRBD1. Germline loops: CDR1 SNHLY, CDR2 FYNNEI. CDR3 size: 15 residues. With V trimmed by 6 bases and J by 6 bases, 10 bases remained unmatched. In DNA, the CDR3 is TGTGCCAGCAGACAAGGACAGGGGGTTCTGGCTGAAGCTTTCTTT. It is translated as CASRQGQGVLAEAFF.

The chain links TRBV28 to TRBJ2-7; 11 positions agree with TRBD2. The junction had 7 bases not matched to a gene; V was cut back by 5 bases and J by 4 bases. Germline values: CDR1 MDHEN, CDR2 SYDVKM. This CDR3 has 15 amino acids. CDR3 loop: CASSGSGRVRYEQYV. The DNA for the CDR3 is TGTGCCAGCAGTGGTAGCGGGAGGGTTCGGTACGAGCAGTACGTC.

The J gene is TRBJ2-7, the V gene TRBV10-2; D perhaps matches TRBD1 (6 bases). The CDR3 is 12 residues long. CDR1 and CDR2 (germline): WSHSY, SAAADI. V lost 5 bases, J lost 4 bases, and 9 bases lay in between. CDR3 in DNA: TGCGCCAGCAGTTCAGGGGCGTACGAGCAGTACGTC. Protein sequence: CASSSGAYEQYV.

This clone showed up just a few times. J is TRBJ2-1 and V is TRBV3-1 (or the pseudogene TRBV3-2), with D possibly TRBD2 on 5 matching bases. The CDR3 covers 15 residues. Trimming shortened V by 0 bases and J by 8 bases, and 14 bases separated the two germline ends. The V gene's germline CDR1 is LGHDT and CDR2 YNNKEL (reference sequence). This chain's CDR3 is CASSQDSTGEDEQFF. The CDR3 nucleotides read TGTGCCAGCAGCCAAGATAGCACCGGGGAAGATGAGCAGTTCTTC.

The rearrangement links TRBV6-5 to TRBJ2-1, with D perhaps matching TRBD1 (7 bases). V gave up 8 bases and J gave up 9 bases, with 23 bases separating them. This CDR3 has 15 amino acids. Per germline, CDR1 MNHEY and CDR2 SVGAGI. The CDR3, as DNA: TGTGCCAGCCGCCACAGGGGCAGGGAGGAACCTGAGCAGTTCTTC. Translated: CASRHRGREEPEQFF.

The chain has TRBV27 and TRBJ2-3; no clear D gene. V was shortened by 3 bases and J by 1 base, with 11 bases between the two germline ends. The length of the CDR3 is 15 residues. Germline CDR1 and CDR2: MNHEY and SMNVEV (reference sequence). The CDR3 reads CASSFLTAGTDTQYF. The DNA of the CDR3 is TGTGCCAGCAGTTTCTTGACTGCTGGCACAGATACGCAGTATTTT.

The table lists this clone with a count of one. This rearrangement joins TRBV11-1 to TRBJ2-7; D is perhaps TRBD2 (6 bases). CDR1 and CDR2 (germline): SGHAT, FQDESV (reference sequence). The CDR3 extends over 13 amino acids. V lost 4 bases to trimming and J lost 4 bases, with 11 bases between them. CDR3 sequence reads: CASSSGLFYEQYF. The CDR3 DNA sequence: TGTGCCAGCAGCTCGGGACTCTTTTACGAGCAGTACTTC.

V is TRBV7-9 and J is TRBJ2-5; TRBD1 might be the D (7 bases). V gave up 3 bases and J gave up 5 bases, with 19 bases separating them. This CDR3 contains 16 residues. The germline V gene encodes CDR1 SEHNR and CDR2 FQNEAQ (reference sequence). The CDR3 protein is CASSLTTGRFGETQYF. The CDR3 coding sequence is TGTGCCAGCAGCTTGACGACAGGGAGGTTTGGGGAGACCCAGTACTTC. The variable domain in full, completed from reference TRBV7-9 and TRBJ2-5, reads DTGVSQNPRHKITKRGQNVTFRCDPISEHNRLYWYRQTLGQGPEFLTYFQNEAQLEKSRLLSDRFSAERPKGSFSTLEIQRTEQGDSAMYLCASSLTTGRFGETQYFGPGTRLLVL.

The chain links TRBV5-1 to TRBJ1-1, with 7 nucleotides matching TRBD1. After removal of 0 bases from V and 5 bases from J, the junction contained 4 bases not matched to a gene. CDR3 length: 14 residues. Germline assignment: CDR1 SGHRS and CDR2 YFSETQ. The CDR3 loop reads CASSLDAGGTEAFF. In DNA form, the CDR3 reads TGCGCCAGCAGCTTGGATGCAGGGGGGACTGAAGCTTTCTTT.

This chain links TRBV9 with TRBJ2-2; 8 nucleotides line up with TRBD2. The CDR3 sequence is 20 residues long. V was pared by 2 bases and J by 3 bases, with 18 bases of the junction left unmatched. Germline-derived CDR1 and CDR2 are SGDLS and YYNGEE. CDR3 residues: CASSVPTGGVSASDTGELFF. CDR3 nucleotides: TGTGCCAGCAGCGTCCCCACGGGAGGGGTATCGGCGTCGGACACCGGGGAGCTGTTTTTT.